A single sample gave rise to the 23 T cell receptor beta chains below, sequenced in a study of blood T cells in healthy people across ages. Then a second PCR, running about 6 to 11 cycles, was carried out with a sample-barcoded 5' primer and a J-beta primer mix. Each CDR3 protein is one row after TCRdb ran MiXCR on the 5' RACE reads. The sample carries about 1.1 million distinct CDR3 sequences, less than 45% recorded once. Sequencing was carried out using blood. The receptors come from a man younger than 35 in good health.

This clonotype was counted between two and nine times. The chain has TRBV10-3 and TRBJ1-2; D is undetermined. Looked up from germline, CDR1 is ENHRY and CDR2 is SYGVKD. The CDR3 covers 15 residues. The ends were cut back, 0 bases at V and 4 bases at J, with 12 bases in the middle. The CDR3 loop is CAISESVGGSYGYTF. DNA of the CDR3: TGTGCCATCAGTGAGTCGGTAGGCGGGAGCTATGGCTACACCTTC.

The V and J genes are TRBV7-2 and TRBJ2-3; the D gene is possibly TRBD2 (7 bases). This CDR3 spans 15 amino acids. The V end was cut by 5 bases, the J end by 4 bases, with 16 bases between. The germline gives CDR1 SGHTA, CDR2 FQGNSA. CDR3 in amino acids: CASSPDSGGADTQYF. DNA for the CDR3: TGTGCCAGCAGCCCCGACTCGGGGGGCGCAGATACGCAGTATTTT. Full variable domain (rest looked up from reference TRBV7-2 and TRBJ2-3): GAGVSQSPSNKVTEKGKDVELRCDPISGHTALYWYRQSLGQGLEFLIYFQGNSAPDKSGLPSDRFSAERTGGSVSTLTIQRTQQEDSAVYLCASSPDSGGADTQYFGPGTRLTVL.

The chain carries TRBV5-1 and TRBJ1-6; D may be TRBD1 (5 bases). The CDR3 consists of 16 residues. The ends were cut back, 1 base at V and 5 bases at J, with 13 bases in the middle. Germline V gene lookup returns CDR1 SGHRS and CDR2 YFSETQ. The DNA for the CDR3 is TGCGCCAGCAGCTTGTATGGGGACCCCAATAATTCACCCCTCCACTTT. This translates into CASSLYGDPNNSPLHF.

This clonotype was counted between two and nine times. The junction departs from germline at one end; a sequencing error may be responsible. The gene calls are TRBV7-2 and TRBJ2-3; 9 bases map to TRBD2. CDR1 is SGHTA and CDR2 is FQGNSA in the germline V gene. This CDR3 has 17 residues. As DNA, the CDR3 is TGTGCCAGTAGCTTATCCTGGCGGGGGGGCCTCGCAGATACGCAGTATTTT. Its protein product is CASSLSWRGGLADTQYF.

The chain links TRBV4-2 to TRBJ2-5, with a tentative D call TRBD1 (5 bases). Germline CDR1 LGHNA, CDR2 YNFKEQ. Trimming shortened V by 0 bases and J by 5 bases, and 10 bases separated the two germline ends. The CDR3 consists of 14 residues. The CDR3 DNA follows: TGTGCCAGCAGCCAAGAAGGGGTTAGGGAGACCCAGTACTTC. Translating it yields CASSQEGVRETQYF.

The chain is built from TRBV9 and TRBJ2-2; no clear D gene. The germline CDR1 and CDR2 sequences are SGDLS and YYNGEE. V lost 0 bases, J lost 1 base, and 7 bases lay in between. The CDR3 spans 15 residues. The CDR3 protein is CASSVGVVNTGELFF. CDR3 sequence (DNA): TGTGCCAGCAGCGTAGGGGTGGTGAACACCGGGGAGCTGTTTTTT.

V is TRBV7-3 and J is TRBJ2-5; perhaps TRBD2 as D (6 bases). The CDR3 totals 15 residues. CDR1 is SGHTA and CDR2 is FQGTGA in the germline V gene. Between the trimmed V and J ends, which lost 3 bases and 2 bases, there was a span of 13 bases. The DNA for the CDR3 is TGTGCCAGCAGCTTCCGCGGGGACCCACAAGAGACCCAGTACTTC. This encodes CASSFRGDPQETQYF.

In its sample, this clonotype was seen once. The chain couples TRBV12-3 or TRBV12-4 to TRBJ2-7; no reliable D call. V was shortened by 5 bases and J by 5 bases, with 13 bases between the two germline ends. The CDR3 consists of 13 residues. The DNA for the CDR3 is TGTGCCAGCAGTCCCGACGGTCCCAACGAGCAGTACTTC. Translated, it gives CASSPDGPNEQYF.

V is TRBV10-3 and J is TRBJ1-1; no clear D. Germline CDR1 and CDR2: ENHRY and SYGVKD. CDR3 length: 13 residues. The V end was cut by 4 bases, the J end by 4 bases, with 10 bases between. This CDR3 is CAISVQGSTEAFF. The CDR3 DNA sequence: TGTGCCATCAGTGTCCAAGGTAGCACTGAAGCTTTCTTT.

The chain recombines TRBV18 with TRBJ2-4; 7 bases are a match to TRBD1. V was clipped by 2 bases and J by 0 bases; unmatched bases: 7. The length of the CDR3 is 17 residues. The germline V gene encodes CDR1 KGHSH and CDR2 LQKENI. The CDR3 sequence: CASSPGTVALAKNIQYF. CDR3 in DNA: TGTGCCAGCTCACCAGGGACAGTCGCACTAGCCAAAAACATTCAGTACTTC.

This clonotype was counted between two and nine times. The chain employs TRBV10-3 and TRBJ1-2, with TRBD1 as a possible D gene (5 bases). This CDR3 comprises 16 residues. V was cut by 0 bases and J by 4 bases, with 15 bases left in between. Germline CDR1 reads ENHRY; CDR2 reads SYGVKD. The CDR3 reads CAISESGDLGGYGYTF. Written as DNA, the CDR3 is TGTGCCATCAGTGAGTCTGGGGACCTTGGCGGCTATGGCTACACCTTC.

Turning to this clonotype: An end of the junction does not agree with germline; a read error may underlie this. The rearrangement joins TRBV28 to TRBJ2-1, with TRBD1 matching 7 bases. CDR1 MDHEN and CDR2 SYDVKM come from the germline V gene. There are 15 residues in the CDR3. In nucleotides, the CDR3 is TGTGCCAGCAGGCAGGACAGGCCGATTTACAAGGAGCAGTTCTTC. It translates to CASRQDRPIYKEQFF.

The chain recombines TRBV12-3 or TRBV12-4 with TRBJ2-3; 7 positions agree with TRBD2. The junction had 12 bases not matched to a gene; V was cut back by 5 bases and J by 4 bases. CDR3 length equals 16 residues. CDR3 DNA sequence: TGTGCCAGCAGTCAGCTTGGCGGAACTAGCGCAGATACGCAGTATTTT. Translating it yields CASSQLGGTSADTQYF.

The rearrangement links TRBV2 to TRBJ2-5, with a tentative D call TRBD2 (5 bases). CDR1 is SNHLY and CDR2 is FYNNEI in the germline V gene. Trimming took off 8 bases at V and 7 bases at J, with 14 bases between the two ends. CDR3 length equals 12 residues. The CDR3 DNA is TGTGCCAGCGGATCGGACGGAGGGACCCAGTACTTC. Its protein product is CASGSDGGTQYF.

CDR3 in amino acids: CAISPGFSGTEAFF. The CDR3 region has the DNA TGTGCCATCAGTCCAGGGTTTAGCGGTACTGAAGCTTTCTTT. The chain recombines TRBV10-3 with TRBJ1-1; D is perhaps TRBD1 (5 bases). Germline CDR1 is ENHRY and CDR2 is SYGVKD. V shed 5 bases and J shed 5 bases, with 15 bases lying between them. This CDR3 region has 14 residues.

This clonotype was seen more than once but under ten times. The chain combines TRBV30 with TRBJ2-7; maybe TRBD1 (6 bases). CDR3 length: 13 residues. Germline CDR1 is GTSNPN and CDR2 is SVGIG (reference sequence). Trimming removed 2 bases at V and 2 bases at J, with 10 bases between. CDR3 DNA: TGTGCCTGGAGTCAGGGGCAGCCCTACGAGCAGTACTTC. Protein: CAWSQGQPYEQYF. The full variable domain, its missing parts supplied by reference TRBV30 and TRBJ2-7, is SQTIHQWPATLVQPVGSPLSLECTVEGTSNPNLYWYRQAAGRGLQLLFYSVGIGQISSEVPQNLSASRPQDRQFILSSKKLLLSDSGFYLCAWSQGQPYEQYFGPGTRLTVT.

The chain carries TRBV20-1 and TRBJ1-2; no clear D. This CDR3 contains 12 residues. V lost 1 base to trimming and J lost 0 bases, with 3 bases between them. CDR1 and CDR2 (germline): DFQATT, SNEGSKA (reference sequence). The CDR3 nucleotides read TGCAGTGCTAGAGGAACTAACTATGGCTACACCTTC. Translating gives CSARGTNYGYTF.

The rearrangement uses TRBV9 and TRBJ1-2, with D uncertain. The V gene's germline CDR1 is SGDLS and CDR2 YYNGEE. V was pared by 3 bases and J by 6 bases, with 9 bases between. The CDR3 has 12 amino acids. The CDR3 loop is CASSAVGNGYTF. In DNA, the CDR3 is TGTGCCAGCAGCGCTGTCGGTAATGGCTACACCTTC.

This clonotype was counted only a few times. The V and J genes are TRBV7-9 and TRBJ2-3; D is possibly TRBD1 (6 bases). Trimming shortened V by 5 bases and J by 4 bases, and 13 bases separated the two germline ends. The CDR3 runs 14 residues. Germline CDR1 and CDR2: SEHNR and FQNEAQ (reference sequence). CDR3 amino acids: CASSHPTGPDTQYF. Here the CDR3 DNA reads TGTGCCAGCAGCCACCCGACAGGTCCAGATACGCAGTATTTT.

The chain couples TRBV7-2 to TRBJ1-5, with D unclear. The CDR3 extends over 16 amino acids. The V gene's germline CDR1 is SGHTA and CDR2 FQGNSA. With 0 bases removed from V and 4 bases from J, the gap between germline ends came to 13 bases. Here the CDR3 DNA reads TGTGCCAGCAGCTTAGCGGGTGGGTCAGGTAATCAGCCCCAGCATTTT. This translates into CASSLAGGSGNQPQHF.

This chain joins TRBV27 and TRBJ2-7; D may be TRBD1 (5 bases). V lost 2 bases and J 2 bases, leaving 10 bases between the germline ends. CDR1 is MNHEY, CDR2 SMNVEV, per germline (reference sequence). The CDR3 is 14 residues long. CDR3 in amino acids: CASSLGRAAYEQYF. CDR3 in DNA: TGTGCCAGCAGTTTAGGCAGGGCGGCCTACGAGCAGTACTTC.

In this sample, this clonotype turned up a few times. The chain has TRBV5-6 and TRBJ2-1, with 9 bases fitting TRBD1. Germline assignment: CDR1 SGHDT and CDR2 YYEEEE. The trim removed 9 bases at V and 7 bases at J, leaving 11 bases unmatched. The CDR3 runs to 14 residues. The CDR3 protein is CATGRDRAWNEQFF. In DNA, the CDR3 is TGTGCCACCGGGCGGGACAGGGCGTGGAATGAGCAGTTCTTC.

This chain uses TRBV27 with TRBJ2-5, with 8 positions matching TRBD2. Germline V gene data show CDR1 as MNHEY and CDR2 as SMNVEV (reference sequence). The CDR3 has 17 residues. With 1 base clipped from V and 3 bases from J, the junction kept 10 bases outside the gene matches. CDR3 DNA sequence: TGTGCCAGCAGTTTATTGGCGGGACTAGAGGGAAAAGAGACCCAGTACTTC. Residues: CASSLLAGLEGKETQYF.